Following are 21 T cell receptor beta chains from one sample sequenced in a study of OX40 agonist ivuxolimab in advanced cancers. Sequencing was performed with immunoSEQ multiplex PCR; in TCRdb, only in-frame clones are kept and a portion is missing. The sample includes roughly 62,000 clones, more than 75% of them seen just once. Sequenced material: CD4+ or CD8+ T cells sorted from blood, taken in a trial of the OX40 agonist ivuxolimab. Every receptor here comes from an adult with an advanced solid tumor such as melanoma, head and neck, liver or kidney cancer.

This clone came up a few times. The DNA for the CDR3 is TGTGCCAGCAGCCCGGAGGGGACCCGGAATAACTATGGCTACACCTTC. Encoded protein: CASSPEGTRNNYGYTF. The chain links TRBV9 to TRBJ1-2, with a tentative D call TRBD1 (5 bases). V lost 4 bases and J lost 1, with 17 bases in between. Germline CDR1 reads SGDLS; CDR2 reads YYNGEE. This CDR3 comprises 16 residues.

The chain carries TRBV29-1 and TRBJ2-1; possibly TRBD2 for D (6 bases). V lost 3 bases to trimming and J lost 6 bases, with 15 bases between them. The CDR3 runs 14 residues. In germline, CDR1 is SQVTM, CDR2 ANQGSEA. The CDR3 DNA reads TGCAGCGTTGACGGATTACAGGAGGGCAATGAGCAGTTCTTC. Translation gives CSVDGLQEGNEQFF.

This chain connects TRBV5-6 to TRBJ1-2, with D possibly matching TRBD1 (5 bases). V lost 1 base, J lost 7 bases, and 17 bases lay in between. Germline CDR1 SGHDT, CDR2 YYEEEE. The CDR3 length is 15 residues. CDR3 nucleotide sequence: TGTGCCAGCAGCTTGTGGGAAGAAAGGGGCGGTGGCTACACCTTC. Protein: CASSLWEERGGGYTF.

The rearrangement links TRBV11-3 to TRBJ2-1, with 8 positions matching TRBD1. J gave up 6 bases and V 1 base, and 5 bases lay outside the gene matches. The CDR3 has 15 residues. From germline, CDR1 is SGHNT and CDR2 YENEEA. CDR3 nucleotides: TGTGCCAGCAGCTTAGCACAGGGGGTCCTCAATGAGCAGTTCTTC. This encodes CASSLAQGVLNEQFF.

The gene calls are TRBV6-5 and TRBJ2-7, with no clear D. Per germline, CDR1 MNHEY and CDR2 SVGAGI. There are 15 residues in the CDR3. The V end was cut by 0 bases, the J end by 3 bases, with 12 bases between. DNA for the CDR3: TGTGCCAGCAGTTACTCGAATAGTATGGGCTACGAGCAGTACTTC. It specifies CASSYSNSMGYEQYF.

The gene calls are TRBV9 and TRBJ2-5; D gene unclear. The CDR3 has 16 residues. The V end was cut by 4 bases, the J end by 3 bases, with 19 bases between. Germline CDR1 SGDLS, CDR2 YYNGEE. This CDR3 reads CASSPSVVSGKETQYF. CDR3 coding DNA: TGTGCCAGCAGCCCCAGTGTTGTCTCAGGAAAAGAGACCCAGTACTTC.

Points on this clone: Germline and junction disagree at one end, which may indicate a read error. CDR3: CATAWGVNSHNEQFF. CDR3 nucleotide sequence: TGTGCAACCGCATGGGGGGTCAACTCCCACAATGAGCAGTTCTTC. J is TRBJ2-1 and V is TRBV6-5, with a weak D call TRBD2 (6 bases). The CDR3 is 15 amino acids. The germline CDR1 and CDR2 sequences are MNHEY and SVGAGI.

The chain recombines TRBV7-2 with TRBJ2-2, with D possibly being TRBD1 (6 bases). From germline, CDR1 is SGHTA and CDR2 FQGNSA. This CDR3 has 15 amino acids. Trimming cost V 3 bases and J 1 base, with 9 bases left between them. CDR3 sequence: CASSFGTQNTGELFF. In DNA form, the CDR3 reads TGTGCCAGCAGCTTTGGGACACAGAACACCGGGGAGCTGTTTTTT.

The chain links TRBV27 to TRBJ1-1, with D possibly matching TRBD1 (6 bases). V lost 8 bases to trimming and J lost 0 bases, with 13 bases between them. The CDR3 contains 14 residues. The V gene's germline CDR1 is MNHEY and CDR2 SMNVEV (reference sequence). The CDR3 loop is CASGRGRMNTEAFF. The CDR3, as DNA: TGTGCCAGCGGCAGGGGCCGCATGAACACTGAAGCTTTCTTT.

The CDR3 spells CAIGRGNTEAFF. In DNA, the CDR3 is TGTGCCATCGGTCGAGGGAACACTGAAGCTTTCTTT. The V gene is TRBV10-3, the J gene TRBJ1-1; D is uncertain. The CDR3 covers 12 residues. Germline CDR1 ENHRY, CDR2 SYGVKD. Trimming shortened V by 8 bases and J by 1 base, and 8 bases separated the two germline ends.

The rearrangement joins TRBV7-9 to TRBJ2-1; D is unclear. Per germline, CDR1 SEHNR and CDR2 FQNEAQ (reference sequence). V lost 3 bases, J lost 7 bases, and 19 bases lay in between. This CDR3 contains 16 residues. The CDR3, as DNA: TGTGCCAGCAGCTTCCCACAAAGGGCTTCTGAGAATGAGCAGTTCTTC. Translation gives CASSFPQRASENEQFF. Full variable domain (missing parts from reference TRBV7-9 and TRBJ2-1): DTGVSQNPRHKITKRGQNVTFRCDPISEHNRLYWYRQTLGQGPEFLTYFQNEAQLEKSRLLSDRFSAERPKGSFSTLEIQRTEQGDSAMYLCASSFPQRASENEQFFGPGTRLTVL.

The chain links TRBV4-1 to TRBJ2-3; the D call may be TRBD1 or TRBD2 (5 bases each). The CDR3 is 17 residues long. Germline CDR1 is MGHRA and CDR2 is YSYEKL. V lost 4 bases and J lost 0, with 17 bases in between. In DNA, the CDR3 is TGCGCCAGCAGCCTGGAAACCGGGACCTATAGCACAGATACGCAGTATTTT. It is translated as CASSLETGTYSTDTQYF.

This clone has a single count. The gene calls are TRBV28 and TRBJ2-7; D perhaps matches TRBD1 (6 bases). The CDR3 length is 15 residues. The V end lost 4 bases, the J end lost 6 bases, and 19 bases lay between the germline ends. Germline values: CDR1 MDHEN, CDR2 SYDVKM. The CDR3 here is CASSSPKGHFSEQYF. As DNA, the CDR3 is TGTGCCAGCAGTTCACCTAAGGGACATTTCTCCGAGCAGTACTTC. The full variable domain, completed using reference TRBV28 and TRBJ2-7, is DVKVTQSSRYLVKRTGEKVFLECVQDMDHENMFWYRQDPGLGLRLIYFSYDVKMKEKGDIPEGYSVSREKKERFSLILESASTNQTSMYLCASSSPKGHFSEQYFGPGTRLTVT.

The V and J genes are TRBV10-3 and TRBJ1-1; 7 bases align to TRBD1. The trim removed 2 bases at V and 3 bases at J, leaving 6 bases unmatched. CDR1 ENHRY and CDR2 SYGVKD come from the germline V gene. This CDR3 has 15 residues. The CDR3 is CAISESTGTDTEAFF. DNA for the CDR3: TGTGCCATCAGTGAGAGTACCGGGACAGACACTGAAGCTTTCTTT.

This chain links TRBV2 with TRBJ2-7; perhaps TRBD1 as D (6 bases). The V end was cut by 6 bases, the J end by 5 bases, with 11 bases between. CDR1 and CDR2 from the germline V gene are SNHLY and FYNNEI. The CDR3 runs 12 residues. The CDR3: CASSRGPNEQYF. The DNA for the CDR3 is TGTGCCAGCAGCAGGGGCCCCAACGAGCAGTACTTC.

The chain is built from TRBV10-1 and TRBJ2-1; 8 bases line up with TRBD2. CDR1 is WNHNN, CDR2 SYGVQD, per germline (reference sequence). The junction had 4 bases not matched to a gene; V was cut back by 2 bases and J by 4 bases. This CDR3 comprises 15 residues. Here the CDR3 reads CASSEIAGRYNEQFF. The CDR3 DNA is TGCGCCAGCAGTGAGATAGCGGGACGATACAATGAGCAGTTCTTC.

This clone has only a few counts. The chain recombines TRBV28 with TRBJ1-5, with 8 positions matching TRBD1. V shed 3 bases, J shed 5 bases, and the junction held 6 bases outside the gene matches. The CDR3 is 15 residues long. CDR1 is MDHEN and CDR2 is SYDVKM in the germline V gene. CDR3 in amino acids: CASSLIGTGYQPQHF. CDR3 DNA sequence: TGTGCCAGCAGTTTGATTGGGACAGGCTATCAGCCCCAGCATTTT.

The CDR3 sequence is CASSGRGRGHREQYF. The CDR3 DNA follows: TGTGCCAGCTCGGGAAGGGGGCGCGGGCATAGAGAGCAGTACTTC. The chain uses TRBV25-1 and TRBJ2-7, with 7 bases aligning to TRBD1. V was clipped by 8 bases and J by 7 bases; unmatched bases: 17. Germline CDR1 MGHDK, CDR2 SYGVNS. The CDR3 loop spans 15 amino acids.

The chain has TRBV2 and TRBJ2-1; 7 bases fit TRBD2. Germline trimming cut 6 bases from V and 5 bases from J; bases unmatched to any gene: 4. This CDR3 has 13 residues. CDR1 and CDR2 (germline): SNHLY, FYNNEI. The CDR3 coding sequence is TGTGCCAGCAGGACTAGCCCACACAATGAGCAGTTCTTC. As protein: CASRTSPHNEQFF.

This clone was found a few times. The genes are TRBV18 and TRBJ2-7; a possible D gene is TRBD2 (5 bases). The CDR3 is 12 amino acids. V was cut by 11 bases and J by 6 bases, with 17 bases left in between. Germline lookup yields CDR1 KGHSH and CDR2 LQKENI. As DNA, the CDR3 is TGTGCCTACACCCGGGAACTAGGCGAGCAGTACTTC. Translation: CAYTRELGEQYF.

The chain combines TRBV6-1 with TRBJ2-6; TRBD1 is a possible D gene (5 bases). Trimming took off 6 bases at V and 0 bases at J, with 9 bases between the two ends. The CDR3 runs 15 residues. Germline CDR1 MNHNS, CDR2 SASEGT. CDR3 sequence: CASRDTGSGANVLTF. CDR3 DNA sequence: TGTGCCAGCAGGGATACAGGCTCTGGGGCCAACGTCCTGACTTTC.